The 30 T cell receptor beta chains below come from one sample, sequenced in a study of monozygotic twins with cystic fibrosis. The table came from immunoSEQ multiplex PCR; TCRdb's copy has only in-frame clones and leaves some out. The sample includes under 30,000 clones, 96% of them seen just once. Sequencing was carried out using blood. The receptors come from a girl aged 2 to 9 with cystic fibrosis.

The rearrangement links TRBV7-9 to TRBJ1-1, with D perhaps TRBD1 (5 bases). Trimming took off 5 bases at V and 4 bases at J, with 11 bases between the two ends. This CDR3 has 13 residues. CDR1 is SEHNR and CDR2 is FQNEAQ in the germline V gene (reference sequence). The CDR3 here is CASSNTGGTEAFF. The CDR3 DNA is TGTGCCAGCAGCAATACGGGGGGCACTGAAGCTTTCTTT.

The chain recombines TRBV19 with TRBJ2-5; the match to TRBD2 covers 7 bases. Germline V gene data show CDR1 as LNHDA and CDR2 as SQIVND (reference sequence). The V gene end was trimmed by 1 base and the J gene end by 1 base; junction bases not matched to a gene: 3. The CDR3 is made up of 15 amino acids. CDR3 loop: CASSIAGGTQETQYF. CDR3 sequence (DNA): TGTGCCAGTAGTATAGCGGGAGGTACCCAAGAGACCCAGTACTTC.

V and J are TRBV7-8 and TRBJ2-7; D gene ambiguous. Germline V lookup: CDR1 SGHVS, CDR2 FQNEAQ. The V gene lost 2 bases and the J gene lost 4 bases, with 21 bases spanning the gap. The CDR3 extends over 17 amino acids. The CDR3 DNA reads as TGTGCCAGCAGCTTATCGCCATCTCAAGGGCCCGCTTACGAGCAGTACTTC. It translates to CASSLSPSQGPAYEQYF.

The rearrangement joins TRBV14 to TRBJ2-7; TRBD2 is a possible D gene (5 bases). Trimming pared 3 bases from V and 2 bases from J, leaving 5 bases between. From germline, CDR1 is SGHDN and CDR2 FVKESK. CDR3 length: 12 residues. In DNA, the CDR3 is TGTGCCAGCAGCCACGGGACCTACGAGCAGTACTTC. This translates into CASSHGTYEQYF.

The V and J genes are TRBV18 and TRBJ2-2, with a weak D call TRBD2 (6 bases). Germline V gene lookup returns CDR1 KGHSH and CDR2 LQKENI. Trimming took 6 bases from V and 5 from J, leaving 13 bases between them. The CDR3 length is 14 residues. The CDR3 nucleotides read TGTGCCAGCTCGGAGGGCCTCGGTACCGGGGAGCTGTTTTTT. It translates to CASSEGLGTGELFF.

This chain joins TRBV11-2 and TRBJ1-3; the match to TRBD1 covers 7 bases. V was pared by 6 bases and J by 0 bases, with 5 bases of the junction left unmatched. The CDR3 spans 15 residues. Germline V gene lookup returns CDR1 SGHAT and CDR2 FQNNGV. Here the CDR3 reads CASSRTGDSGNTIYF. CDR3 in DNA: TGTGCCAGCAGTCGAACAGGGGACTCTGGAAACACCATATATTTT.

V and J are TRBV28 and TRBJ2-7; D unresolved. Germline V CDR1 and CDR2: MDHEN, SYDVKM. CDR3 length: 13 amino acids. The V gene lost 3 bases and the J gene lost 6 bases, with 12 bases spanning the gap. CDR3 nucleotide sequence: TGTGCCAGCAGTTTGACCCTCGGGCCCGAGCAGTACTTC. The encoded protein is CASSLTLGPEQYF.

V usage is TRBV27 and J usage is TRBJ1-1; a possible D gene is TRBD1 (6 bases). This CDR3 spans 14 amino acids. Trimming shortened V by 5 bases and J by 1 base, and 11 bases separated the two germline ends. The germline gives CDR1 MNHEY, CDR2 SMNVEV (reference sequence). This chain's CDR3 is CASSVTGRNTEAFF. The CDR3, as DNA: TGTGCCAGCAGTGTCACAGGGAGGAACACTGAAGCTTTCTTT.

The CDR3 spells CASSPGTQSYNEQFF. The CDR3 DNA sequence: TGTGCCAGCAGTCCGGGGACCCAGTCCTACAATGAGCAGTTCTTC. J is TRBJ2-1 and V is TRBV28, with D possibly called TRBD1 or TRBD2 (5 bases each). The CDR3 is 15 amino acids. The V end was cut by 5 bases, the J end by 1 base, with 12 bases between. Germline lookup yields CDR1 MDHEN and CDR2 SYDVKM.

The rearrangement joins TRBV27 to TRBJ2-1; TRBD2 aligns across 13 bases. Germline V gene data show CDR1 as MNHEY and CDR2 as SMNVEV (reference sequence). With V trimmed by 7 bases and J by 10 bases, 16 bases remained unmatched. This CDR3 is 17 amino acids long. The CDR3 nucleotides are TGTGCCAGCACCCCAGTGGGGACTAGCGGGGTACTTGGGGAGCAGTTCTTC. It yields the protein CASTPVGTSGVLGEQFF.

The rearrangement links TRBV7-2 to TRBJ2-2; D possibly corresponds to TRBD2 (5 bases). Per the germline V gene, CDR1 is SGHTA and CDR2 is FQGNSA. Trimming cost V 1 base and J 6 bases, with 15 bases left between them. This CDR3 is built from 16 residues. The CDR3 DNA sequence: TGTGCCAGCAGCTTAGGAGTAGCGTGGTCCGCCGGGGAGCTGTTTTTT. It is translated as CASSLGVAWSAGELFF.

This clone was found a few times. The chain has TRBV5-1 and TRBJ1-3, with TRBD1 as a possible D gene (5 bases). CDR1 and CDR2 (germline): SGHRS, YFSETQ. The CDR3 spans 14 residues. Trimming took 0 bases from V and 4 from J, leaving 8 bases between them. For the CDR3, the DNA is TGCGCCAGCAGCTTGGGAGGGGTCGGAAACACCATATATTTT. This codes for CASSLGGVGNTIYF.

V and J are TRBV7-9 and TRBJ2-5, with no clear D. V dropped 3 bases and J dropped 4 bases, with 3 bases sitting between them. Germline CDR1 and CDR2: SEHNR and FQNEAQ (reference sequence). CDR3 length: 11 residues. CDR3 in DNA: TGTGCCAGCAGCTTCGGAGAGACCCAGTACTTC. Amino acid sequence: CASSFGETQYF.

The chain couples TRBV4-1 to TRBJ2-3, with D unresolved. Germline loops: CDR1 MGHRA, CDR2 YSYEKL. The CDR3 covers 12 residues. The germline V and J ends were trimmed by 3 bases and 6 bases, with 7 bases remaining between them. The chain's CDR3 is CASSQSEDTQYF. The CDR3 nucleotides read TGCGCCAGCAGCCAGTCCGAGGATACGCAGTATTTT.

The CDR3 sequence is CASSYLVDYGYTF. In DNA form, the CDR3 reads TGTGCCAGCAGTTATTTAGTTGACTATGGCTACACCTTC. The chain recombines TRBV2 with TRBJ1-2; unclear D gene. Germline-derived CDR1 and CDR2 are SNHLY and FYNNEI. This CDR3 comprises 13 residues. V was clipped by 5 bases and J by 3 bases, with 10 bases between them.

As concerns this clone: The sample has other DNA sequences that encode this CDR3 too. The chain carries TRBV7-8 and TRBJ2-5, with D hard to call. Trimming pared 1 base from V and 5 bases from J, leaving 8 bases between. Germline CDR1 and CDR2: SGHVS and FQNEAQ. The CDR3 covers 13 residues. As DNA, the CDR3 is TGTGCCAGCAGCTTAGGCCAGTGGGAGACCCAGTACTTC. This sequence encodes CASSLGQWETQYF.

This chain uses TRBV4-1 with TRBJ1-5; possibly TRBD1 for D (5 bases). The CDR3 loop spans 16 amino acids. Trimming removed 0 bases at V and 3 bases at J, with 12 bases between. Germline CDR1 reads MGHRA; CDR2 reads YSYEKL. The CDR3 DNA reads TGCGCCAGCAGCCAAGAGGTACAGGTCTTCAATCAGCCCCAGCATTTT. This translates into CASSQEVQVFNQPQHF.

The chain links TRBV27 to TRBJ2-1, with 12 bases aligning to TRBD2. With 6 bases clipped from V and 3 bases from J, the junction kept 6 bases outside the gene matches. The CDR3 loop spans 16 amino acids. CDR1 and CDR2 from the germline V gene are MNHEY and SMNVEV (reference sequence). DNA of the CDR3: TGTGCCAGCAGGCTGACTAGCGGGAGACGCTACAATGAGCAGTTCTTC. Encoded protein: CASRLTSGRRYNEQFF.

The CDR3, as DNA: TGTGCCAGCAGTTTAGGTTTTGTGGATACGCAGTATTTT. Translation gives CASSLGFVDTQYF. This chain links TRBV27 with TRBJ2-3; D ambiguous. The CDR3 is made up of 13 amino acids. Germline values: CDR1 MNHEY, CDR2 SMNVEV (reference sequence). V dropped 2 bases and J dropped 6 bases, with 9 bases sitting between them.

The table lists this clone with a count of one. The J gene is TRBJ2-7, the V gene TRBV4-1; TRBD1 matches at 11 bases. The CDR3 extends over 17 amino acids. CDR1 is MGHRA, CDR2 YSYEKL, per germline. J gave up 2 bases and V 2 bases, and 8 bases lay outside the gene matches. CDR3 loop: CASSQSGTGGRAYEQYF. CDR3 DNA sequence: TGCGCCAGCAGCCAATCCGGGACAGGGGGTCGGGCCTACGAGCAGTACTTC.

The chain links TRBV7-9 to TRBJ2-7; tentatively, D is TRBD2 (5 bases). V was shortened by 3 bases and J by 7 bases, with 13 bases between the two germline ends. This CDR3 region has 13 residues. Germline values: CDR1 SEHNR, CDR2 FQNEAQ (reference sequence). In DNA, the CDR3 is TGTGCCAGCAGCTTGGAGGTTCGGGGAGAGCAGTACTTC. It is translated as CASSLEVRGEQYF.

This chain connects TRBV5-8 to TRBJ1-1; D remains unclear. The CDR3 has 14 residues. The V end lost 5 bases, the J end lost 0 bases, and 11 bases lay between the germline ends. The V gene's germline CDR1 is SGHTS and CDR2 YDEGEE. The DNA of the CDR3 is TGTGCCAGCAGACCGACATCGATGAACACTGAAGCTTTCTTT. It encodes CASRPTSMNTEAFF. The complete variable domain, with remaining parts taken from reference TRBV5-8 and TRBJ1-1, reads EAGVTQSPTHLIKTRGQQATLRCSPISGHTSVYWYQQALGLGLQFLLWYDEGEERNRGNFPPRFSGRQFPNYSSELNVNALELEDSALYLCASRPTSMNTEAFFGQGTRLTVV.

CDR3 residues: CASSLATGTGELFF. CDR3 DNA: TGTGCCAGCAGCTTAGCGACAGGGACCGGGGAGCTGTTTTTT. This chain links TRBV11-2 with TRBJ2-2, with 7 bases aligning to TRBD1. Germline trimming cut 1 base from V and 5 bases from J; bases unmatched to any gene: 1. The CDR3 has 14 residues. Germline V gene sequence: CDR1 SGHAT, CDR2 FQNNGV.

The CDR3: CASSLRGQPQHF. The CDR3 nucleotides are TGTGCCAGCAGTTTAAGGGGACAGCCCCAGCATTTT. This chain joins TRBV27 and TRBJ1-5; D perhaps matches TRBD1 (5 bases). Deletions cut 2 bases from V and 7 bases from J, with 6 bases between. The CDR3 covers 12 residues. Germline values: CDR1 MNHEY, CDR2 SMNVEV (reference sequence).

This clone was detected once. CDR3 coding DNA: TGTGCCAGCATATCGGGCGGAATTAGCAATCAGCCCCAGCATTTT. It is translated as CASISGGISNQPQHF. The chain carries TRBV28 and TRBJ1-5; D remains ambiguous. CDR1 is MDHEN and CDR2 is SYDVKM in the germline V gene. Trimming pared 7 bases from V and 0 bases from J, leaving 13 bases between. CDR3 length: 15 amino acids.

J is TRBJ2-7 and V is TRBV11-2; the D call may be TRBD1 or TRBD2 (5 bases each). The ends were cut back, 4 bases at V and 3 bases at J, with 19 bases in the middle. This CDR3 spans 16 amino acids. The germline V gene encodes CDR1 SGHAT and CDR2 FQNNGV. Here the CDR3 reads CASSSPGKRTIYEQYF. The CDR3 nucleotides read TGTGCCAGCAGCTCCCCAGGGAAGCGGACCATCTACGAGCAGTACTTC. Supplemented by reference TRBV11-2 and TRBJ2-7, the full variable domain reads EAGVAQSPRYKIIEKRQSVAFWCNPISGHATLYWYQQILGQGPKLLIQFQNNGVVDDSQLPKDRFSAERLKGVDSTLKIQPAKLEDSAVYLCASSSPGKRTIYEQYFGPGTRLTVT.

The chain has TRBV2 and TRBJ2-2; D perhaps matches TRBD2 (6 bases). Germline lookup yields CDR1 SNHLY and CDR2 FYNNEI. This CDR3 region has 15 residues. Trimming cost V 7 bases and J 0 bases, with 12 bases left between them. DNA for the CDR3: TGTGCCAGCACTAGCGAGGCTTCGAACACCGGGGAGCTGTTTTTT. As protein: CASTSEASNTGELFF. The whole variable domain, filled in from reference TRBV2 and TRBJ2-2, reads EPEVTQTPSHQVTQMGQEVILRCVPISNHLYFYWYRQILGQKVEFLVSFYNNEISEKSEIFDDQFSVERPDGSNFTLKIRSTKLEDSAMYFCASTSEASNTGELFFGEGSRLTVL.

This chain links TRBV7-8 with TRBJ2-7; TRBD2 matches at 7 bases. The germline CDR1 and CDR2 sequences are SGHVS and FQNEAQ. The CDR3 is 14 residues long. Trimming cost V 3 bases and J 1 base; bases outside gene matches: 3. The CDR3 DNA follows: TGTGCCAGCAGCTTGGGCGGGGGTTCCTACGAGCAGTACTTC. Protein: CASSLGGGSYEQYF.

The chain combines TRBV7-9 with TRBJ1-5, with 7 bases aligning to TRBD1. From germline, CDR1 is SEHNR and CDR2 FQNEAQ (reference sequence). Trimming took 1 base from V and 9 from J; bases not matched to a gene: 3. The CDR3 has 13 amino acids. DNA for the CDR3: TGTGCCAGCAGCTTAGGGACAGGCTGGCCCCAGCATTTT. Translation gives CASSLGTGWPQHF.

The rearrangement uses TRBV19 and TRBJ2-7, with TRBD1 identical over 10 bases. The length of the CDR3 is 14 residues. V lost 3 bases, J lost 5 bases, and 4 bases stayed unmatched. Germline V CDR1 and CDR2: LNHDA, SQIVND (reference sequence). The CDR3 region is CASSIGTGDDEQYF. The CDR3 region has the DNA TGTGCCAGTAGTATCGGGACAGGGGACGACGAGCAGTACTTC.